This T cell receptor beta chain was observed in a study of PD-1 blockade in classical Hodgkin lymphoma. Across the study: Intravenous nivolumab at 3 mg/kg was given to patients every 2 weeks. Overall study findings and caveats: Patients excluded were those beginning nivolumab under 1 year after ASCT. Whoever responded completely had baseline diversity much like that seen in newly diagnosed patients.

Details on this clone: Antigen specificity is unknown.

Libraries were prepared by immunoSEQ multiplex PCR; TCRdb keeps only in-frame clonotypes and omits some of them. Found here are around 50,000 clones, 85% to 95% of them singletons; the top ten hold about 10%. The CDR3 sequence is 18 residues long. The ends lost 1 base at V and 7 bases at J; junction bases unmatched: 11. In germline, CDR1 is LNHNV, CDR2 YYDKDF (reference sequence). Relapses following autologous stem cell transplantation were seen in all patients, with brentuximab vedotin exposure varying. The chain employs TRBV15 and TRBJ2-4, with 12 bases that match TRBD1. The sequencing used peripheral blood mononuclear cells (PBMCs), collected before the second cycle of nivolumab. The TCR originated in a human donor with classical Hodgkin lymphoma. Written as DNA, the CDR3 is TGTGCCACCAGCAGAGGAGTCCCCGGGACAGGGGGCTCGAACATTCAGTACTTC. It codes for CATSRGVPGTGGSNIQYF.